The entry that follows covers one T cell receptor beta chain sequence. Its target is unknown. The data derive from a study of T cells expressing NK-cell markers. The CDR3 has 14 amino acids. Germline V gives CDR1 DFQATT, CDR2 SNEGSKA (reference sequence). Libraries used 5'RACE template switching adding universal primer site and UMIs. TCRdb reprocessed the 5' RACE reads; each CDR3 protein has one entry and no DNA is given. This sample contains some 460,000 distinct CDR3 sequences. Study observations and caveats: Whether the expanded NKG2C+ T cell clones recognized HCMV remained unclear. Top CD8+ clonotypes included the dominant CD3+CD56+NKG2C+ clonotypes in 5 or 6 donors. One observes that, in several donors, these clonotypes were also the leading ones within the CD3+CD56-NKG2C+ fraction.

Material: blood T cells: a sorted CD56 or NKG2C T cell subset, CD4+ or CD8+ T cells, or bulk PBMC T cells (not recorded which). This TCR was sampled from a woman aged 45-59 years in good health. The J gene is TRBJ2-1, the V gene TRBV20-1; TCRdb's D gene call, TRBD1, goes unchecked for lack of DNA. This CDR3 reads CSARDRLTYNEQFF.